This T cell receptor beta chain was identified during a study of T cell responses to AZD1222 COVID-19 vaccine. Whole-study findings and limits: Every sample of the repertoires postdated the peak T cell response. When two AZD1222 doses had been given, Spike-specific TCR breadth and depth rose.

Concerning this clone: Its target is not known.

TCRdb's copy holds only in-frame clones and misses some; the assay was immunoSEQ multiplex PCR. The sample yields roughly 100,000 clones, approximately 89% seen once. The CDR3 extends over 15 amino acids. The ends were cut back, 6 bases at V and 0 bases at J, with 15 bases in the middle. Germline values: CDR1 MNHEY, CDR2 SMNVEV (reference sequence). The receptor was derived from an adult who received the AZD1222 COVID-19 vaccine. This chain uses TRBV27 with TRBJ2-7; D may be TRBD1 or TRBD2 (5 bases each). Sequenced here: peripheral blood, sampled 28 days after the second AZD1222 dose. The CDR3, as DNA: TGTGCCAGCAGGACATGGGGCGGGTCCTCCTACGAGCAGTACTTC. It specifies CASRTWGGSSYEQYF.